This record looks at one T cell receptor (beta chain) sequence and its context. CDR3 length equals 15 residues. Germline V gene sequence: CDR1 SGHTA, CDR2 FQGTGA. V shed 6 bases and J shed 4 bases, with 17 bases lying between them. This sample stems from a study of blood T cell repertoires in COVID-19. The wider study: Donors in the United States, Italy and Spain gave samples during acute or convalescent COVID-19. From T cells, B-cell-depleted T cells, or PBMCs came the material, which was cDNA or gDNA.

In the study's own analysis: Estimates of nucleated cell counts were drawn from the amplification of reference gene primers. Profiling relied on immunoSEQ multiplex PCR, and the TCRdb table lists in-frame clones only, not all of them. The D gene and trimming were derived from the DNA, and the V and J assignments and clone size from that table. The sample consists of 250,000 to 350,000 clones, 90% of them appearing once. The chain joins TRBV7-3 to TRBJ2-3, with D possibly being TRBD1 (6 bases). This clonotype originated in a woman aged 25 to 39 with COVID-19, enrolled during active disease. Sequenced material: peripheral blood. The CDR3 bases are TGTGCCAGCAGTCTAGGACGGGCAGGGGCAGATACGCAGTATTTT. As protein: CASSLGRAGADTQYF.